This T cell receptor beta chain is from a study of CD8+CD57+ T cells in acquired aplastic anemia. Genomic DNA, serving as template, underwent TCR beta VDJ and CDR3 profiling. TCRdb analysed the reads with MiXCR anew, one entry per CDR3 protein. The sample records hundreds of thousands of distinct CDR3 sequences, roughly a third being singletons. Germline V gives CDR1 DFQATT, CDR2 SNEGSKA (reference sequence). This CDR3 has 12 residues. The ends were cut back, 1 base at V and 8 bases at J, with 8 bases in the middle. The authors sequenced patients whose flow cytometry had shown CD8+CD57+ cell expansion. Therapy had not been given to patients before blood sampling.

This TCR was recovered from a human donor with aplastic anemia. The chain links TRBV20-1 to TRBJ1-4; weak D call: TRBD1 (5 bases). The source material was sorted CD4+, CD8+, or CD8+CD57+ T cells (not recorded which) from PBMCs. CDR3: CSARVGGEKLFF. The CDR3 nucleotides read TGCAGTGCTAGAGTTGGGGGAGAAAAACTGTTTTTT.